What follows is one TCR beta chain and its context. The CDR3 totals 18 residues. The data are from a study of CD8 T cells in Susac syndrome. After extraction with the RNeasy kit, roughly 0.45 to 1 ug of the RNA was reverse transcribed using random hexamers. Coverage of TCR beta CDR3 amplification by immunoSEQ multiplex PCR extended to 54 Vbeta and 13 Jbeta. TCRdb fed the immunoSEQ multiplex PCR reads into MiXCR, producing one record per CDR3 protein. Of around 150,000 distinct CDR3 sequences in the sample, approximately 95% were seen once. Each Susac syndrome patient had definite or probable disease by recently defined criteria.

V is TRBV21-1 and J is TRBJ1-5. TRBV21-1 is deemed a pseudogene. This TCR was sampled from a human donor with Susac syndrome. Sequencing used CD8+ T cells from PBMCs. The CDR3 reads CASSNEGTLGGSNQPQHF. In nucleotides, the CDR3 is TGTGCCAGCAGCAACGAGGGCACCCTCGGGGGGAGCAATCAGCCCCAGCATTTT.